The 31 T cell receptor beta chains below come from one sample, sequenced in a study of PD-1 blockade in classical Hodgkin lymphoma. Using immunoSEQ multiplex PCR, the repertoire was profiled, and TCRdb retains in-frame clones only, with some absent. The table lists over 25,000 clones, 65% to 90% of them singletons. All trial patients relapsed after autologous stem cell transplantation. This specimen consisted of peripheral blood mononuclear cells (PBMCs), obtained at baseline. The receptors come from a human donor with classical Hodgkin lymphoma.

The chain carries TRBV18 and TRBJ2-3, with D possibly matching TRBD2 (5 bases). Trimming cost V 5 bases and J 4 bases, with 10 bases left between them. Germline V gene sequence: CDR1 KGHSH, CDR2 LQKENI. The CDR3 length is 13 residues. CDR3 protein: CASSKAVADTQYF. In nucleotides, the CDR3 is TGTGCCAGCTCAAAAGCGGTGGCAGATACGCAGTATTTT. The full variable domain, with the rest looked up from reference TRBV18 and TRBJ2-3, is NAGVMQNPRHLVRRRGQEARLRCSPMKGHSHVYWYRQLPEEGLKFMVYLQKENIIDESGMPKERFSAEFPKEGPSILRIQQVVRGDSAAYFCASSKAVADTQYFGPGTRLTVL.

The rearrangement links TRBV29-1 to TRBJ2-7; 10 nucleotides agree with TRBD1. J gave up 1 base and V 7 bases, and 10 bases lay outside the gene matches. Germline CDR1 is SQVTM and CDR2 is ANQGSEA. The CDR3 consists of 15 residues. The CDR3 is CSGLRWDRGSYEQYF. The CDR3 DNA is TGCAGCGGCCTTAGGTGGGACAGGGGTTCCTACGAGCAGTACTTC.

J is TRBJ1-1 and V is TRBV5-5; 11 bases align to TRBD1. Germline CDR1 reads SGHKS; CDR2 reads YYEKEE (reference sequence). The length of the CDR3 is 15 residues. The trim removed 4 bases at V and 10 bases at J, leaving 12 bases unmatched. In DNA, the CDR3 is TGTGCCAGCAGCCTGGAGGGACAGGGGGGCGGTGGAGCTTTCTTT. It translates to CASSLEGQGGGGAFF.

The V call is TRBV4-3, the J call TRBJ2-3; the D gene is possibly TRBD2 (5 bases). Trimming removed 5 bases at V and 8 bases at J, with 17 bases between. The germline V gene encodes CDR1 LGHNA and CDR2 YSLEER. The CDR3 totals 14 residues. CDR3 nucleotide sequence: TGCGCCAGCAGCGATACTATTCTAGCCCTTACGCAGTATTTT. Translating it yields CASSDTILALTQYF.

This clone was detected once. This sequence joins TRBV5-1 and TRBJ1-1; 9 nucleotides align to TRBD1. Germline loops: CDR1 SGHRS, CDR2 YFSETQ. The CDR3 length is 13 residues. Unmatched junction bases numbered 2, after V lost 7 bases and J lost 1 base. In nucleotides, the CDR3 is TGCGCCAGCGGGGGACAGGGGAACACTGAAGCTTTCTTT. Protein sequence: CASGGQGNTEAFF.

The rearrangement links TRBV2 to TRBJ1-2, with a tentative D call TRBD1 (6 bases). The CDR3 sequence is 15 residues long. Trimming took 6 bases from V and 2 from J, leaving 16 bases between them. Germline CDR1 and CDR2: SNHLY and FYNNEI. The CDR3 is CASRWGTDRNYGYTF. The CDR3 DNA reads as TGTGCCAGCAGGTGGGGGACGGACAGAAACTATGGCTACACCTTC.

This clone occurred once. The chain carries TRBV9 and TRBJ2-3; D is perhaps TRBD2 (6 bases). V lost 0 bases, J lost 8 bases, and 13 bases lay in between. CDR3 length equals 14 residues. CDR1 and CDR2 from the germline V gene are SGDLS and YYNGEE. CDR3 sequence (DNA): TGTGCCAGCAGCGTAGGGGGGGTCTCCCCTACGCAGTATTTT. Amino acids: CASSVGGVSPTQYF.

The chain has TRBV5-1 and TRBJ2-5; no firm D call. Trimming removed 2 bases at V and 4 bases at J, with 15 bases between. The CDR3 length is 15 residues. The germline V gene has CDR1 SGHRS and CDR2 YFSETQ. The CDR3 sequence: CASSFLGPSGETQYF. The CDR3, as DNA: TGCGCCAGCAGCTTCTTAGGGCCCTCAGGAGAGACCCAGTACTTC.

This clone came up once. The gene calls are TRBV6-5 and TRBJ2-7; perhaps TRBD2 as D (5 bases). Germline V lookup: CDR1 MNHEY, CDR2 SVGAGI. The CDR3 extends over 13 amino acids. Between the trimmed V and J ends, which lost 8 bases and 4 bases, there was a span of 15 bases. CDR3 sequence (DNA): TGTGCCAGCGTCGCAACGGGGAGATACGAGCAGTACTTC. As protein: CASVATGRYEQYF.

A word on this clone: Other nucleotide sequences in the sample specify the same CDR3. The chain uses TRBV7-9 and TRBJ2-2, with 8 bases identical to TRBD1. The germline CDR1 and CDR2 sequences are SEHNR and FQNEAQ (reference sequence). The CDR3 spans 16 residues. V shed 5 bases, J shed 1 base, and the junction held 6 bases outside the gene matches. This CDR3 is CASSASGTGNTGELFF. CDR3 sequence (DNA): TGTGCCAGCAGCGCTTCCGGGACAGGGAACACCGGGGAGCTGTTTTTT.

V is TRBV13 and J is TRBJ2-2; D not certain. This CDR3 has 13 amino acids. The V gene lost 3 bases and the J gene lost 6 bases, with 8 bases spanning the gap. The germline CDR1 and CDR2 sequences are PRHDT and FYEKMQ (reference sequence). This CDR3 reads CASSFDRAGELFF. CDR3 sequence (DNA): TGTGCCAGCAGCTTTGACCGAGCCGGGGAGCTGTTTTTT.

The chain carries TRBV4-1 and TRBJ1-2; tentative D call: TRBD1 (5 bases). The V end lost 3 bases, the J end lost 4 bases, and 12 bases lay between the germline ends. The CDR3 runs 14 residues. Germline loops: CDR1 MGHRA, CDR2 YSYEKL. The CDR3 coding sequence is TGCGCCAGCAGCCATGAACAGGCCTCCTATGGCTACACCTTC. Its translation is CASSHEQASYGYTF.

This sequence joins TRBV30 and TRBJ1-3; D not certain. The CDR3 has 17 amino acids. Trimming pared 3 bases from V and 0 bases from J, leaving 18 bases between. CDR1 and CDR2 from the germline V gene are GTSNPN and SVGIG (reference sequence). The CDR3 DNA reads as TGTGCCTGGAGGCCGGCCAGGCGTCCCGTCTCTGGAAACACCATATATTTT. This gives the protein CAWRPARRPVSGNTIYF.

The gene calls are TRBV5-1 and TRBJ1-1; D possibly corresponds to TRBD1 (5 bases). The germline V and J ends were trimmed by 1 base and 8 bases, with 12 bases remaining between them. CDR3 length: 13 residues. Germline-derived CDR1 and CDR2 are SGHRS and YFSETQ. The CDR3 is CASSLQGSREAFF. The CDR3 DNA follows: TGCGCCAGCAGCTTGCAGGGTAGTAGGGAAGCTTTCTTT.

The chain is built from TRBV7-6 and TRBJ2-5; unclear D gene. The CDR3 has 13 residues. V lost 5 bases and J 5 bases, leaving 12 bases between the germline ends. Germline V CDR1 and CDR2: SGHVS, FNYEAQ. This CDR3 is CASSQAFGETQYF. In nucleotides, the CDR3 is TGTGCCAGCAGCCAGGCGTTCGGGGAGACCCAGTACTTC.

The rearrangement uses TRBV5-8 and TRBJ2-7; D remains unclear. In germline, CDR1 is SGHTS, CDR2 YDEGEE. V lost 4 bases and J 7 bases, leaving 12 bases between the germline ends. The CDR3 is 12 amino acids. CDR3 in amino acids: CASSTGILEQYF. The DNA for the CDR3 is TGTGCCAGCAGCACGGGTATCCTGGAGCAGTACTTC.

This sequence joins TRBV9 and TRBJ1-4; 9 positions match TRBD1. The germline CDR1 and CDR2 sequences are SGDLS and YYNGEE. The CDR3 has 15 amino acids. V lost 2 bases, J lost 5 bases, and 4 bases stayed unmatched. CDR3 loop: CASSVTGGGNEKLFF. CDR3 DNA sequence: TGTGCCAGCAGCGTCACAGGGGGCGGGAATGAAAAACTGTTTTTT. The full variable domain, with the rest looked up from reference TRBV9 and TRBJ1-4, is DSGVTQTPKHLITATGQRVTLRCSPRSGDLSVYWYQQSLDQGLQFLIQYYNGEERAKGNILERFSAQQFPDLHSELNLSSLELGDSALYFCASSVTGGGNEKLFFGSGTQLSVL.

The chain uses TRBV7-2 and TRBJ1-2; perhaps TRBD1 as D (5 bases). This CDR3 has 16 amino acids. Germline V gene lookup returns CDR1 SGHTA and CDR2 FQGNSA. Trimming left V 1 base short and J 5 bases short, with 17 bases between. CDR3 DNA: TGTGCCAGCAGCTTAGGGAGGGGCTGGGGGAAATATGGCTACACCTTC. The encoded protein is CASSLGRGWGKYGYTF.

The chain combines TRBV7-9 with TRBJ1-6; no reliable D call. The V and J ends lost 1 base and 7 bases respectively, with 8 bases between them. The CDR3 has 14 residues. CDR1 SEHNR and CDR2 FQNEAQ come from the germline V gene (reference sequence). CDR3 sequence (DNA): TGTGCCAGCAGCTTAGGGAGGGTAAATTCACCCCTCCACTTT. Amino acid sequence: CASSLGRVNSPLHF.

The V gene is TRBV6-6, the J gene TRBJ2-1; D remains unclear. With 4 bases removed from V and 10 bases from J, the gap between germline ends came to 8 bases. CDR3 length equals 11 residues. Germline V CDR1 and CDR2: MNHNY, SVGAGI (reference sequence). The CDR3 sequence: CASSLTWEQFF. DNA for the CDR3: TGTGCCAGCAGTTTAACTTGGGAGCAGTTCTTC.

CDR3 sequence: CASRPSGTPNYGYTF. The CDR3 DNA follows: TGTGCCAGCAGACCAAGTGGGACACCCAACTATGGCTACACCTTC. The chain uses TRBV7-9 and TRBJ1-2; tentatively, D is TRBD1 (6 bases). Germline CDR1 is SEHNR and CDR2 is FQNEAQ (reference sequence). Deletions cut 6 bases from V and 2 bases from J, with 16 bases between. CDR3 length equals 15 residues.

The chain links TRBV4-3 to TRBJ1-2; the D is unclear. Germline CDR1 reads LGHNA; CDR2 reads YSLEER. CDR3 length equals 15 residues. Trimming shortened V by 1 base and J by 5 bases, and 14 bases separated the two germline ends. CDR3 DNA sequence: TGCGCCAGCAGCCAAGGGGTCGCGGGGATTTATGGCTACACCTTC. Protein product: CASSQGVAGIYGYTF.

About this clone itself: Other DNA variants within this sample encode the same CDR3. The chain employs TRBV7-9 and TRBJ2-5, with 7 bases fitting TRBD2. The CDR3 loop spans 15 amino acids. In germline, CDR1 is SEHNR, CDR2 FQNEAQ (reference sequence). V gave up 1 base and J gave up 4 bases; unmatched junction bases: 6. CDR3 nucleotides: TGTGCCAGCAGCTTAGAGCGACTAGCAGGAGAGACCCAGTACTTC. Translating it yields CASSLERLAGETQYF.

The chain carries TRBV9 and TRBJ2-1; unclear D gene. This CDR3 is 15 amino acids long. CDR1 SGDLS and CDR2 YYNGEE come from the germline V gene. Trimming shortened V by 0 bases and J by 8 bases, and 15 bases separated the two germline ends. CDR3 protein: CASSVGTHETDEQFF. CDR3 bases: TGTGCCAGCAGCGTAGGAACTCATGAGACCGATGAGCAGTTCTTC.

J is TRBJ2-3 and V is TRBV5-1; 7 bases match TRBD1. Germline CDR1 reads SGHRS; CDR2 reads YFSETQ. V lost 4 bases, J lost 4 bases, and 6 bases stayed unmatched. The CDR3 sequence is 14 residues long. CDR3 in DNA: TGCGCCAGCAGCCTCGACAGGGTCCCAGATACGCAGTATTTT. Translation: CASSLDRVPDTQYF. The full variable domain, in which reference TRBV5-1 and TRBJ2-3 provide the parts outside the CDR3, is KAGVTQTPRYLIKTRGQQVTLSCSPISGHRSVSWYQQTPGQGLQFLFEYFSETQRNKGNFPGRFSGRQFSNSRSEMNVSTLELGDSALYLCASSLDRVPDTQYFGPGTRLTVL.

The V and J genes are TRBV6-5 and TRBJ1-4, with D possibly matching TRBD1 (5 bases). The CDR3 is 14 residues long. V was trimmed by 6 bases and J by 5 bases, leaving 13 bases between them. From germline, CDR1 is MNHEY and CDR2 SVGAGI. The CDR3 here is CASSRFGGNEKLFF. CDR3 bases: TGTGCCAGCAGCCGCTTCGGGGGGAATGAAAAACTGTTTTTT.

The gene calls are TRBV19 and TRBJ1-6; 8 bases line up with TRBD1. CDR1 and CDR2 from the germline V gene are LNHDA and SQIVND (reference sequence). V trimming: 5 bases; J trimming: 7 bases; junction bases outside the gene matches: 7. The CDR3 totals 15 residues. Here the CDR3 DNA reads TGTGCCAGTAGTCCCTGGACAGGGCAAAATTCACCCCTCCACTTT. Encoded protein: CASSPWTGQNSPLHF.

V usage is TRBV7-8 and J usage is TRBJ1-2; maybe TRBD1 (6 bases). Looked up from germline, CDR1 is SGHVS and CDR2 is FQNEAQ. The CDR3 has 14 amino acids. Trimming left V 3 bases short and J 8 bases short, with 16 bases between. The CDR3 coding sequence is TGTGCCAGCAGCTTTATCGGGGGCGGTAGCGGCTACACCTTC. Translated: CASSFIGGGSGYTF.

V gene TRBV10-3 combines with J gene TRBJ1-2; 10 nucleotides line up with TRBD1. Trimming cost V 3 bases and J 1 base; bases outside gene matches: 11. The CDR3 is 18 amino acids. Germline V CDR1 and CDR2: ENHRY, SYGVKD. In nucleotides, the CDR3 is TGTGCCATCAGTGATCCCATCGGACAGGGGGTCGGTAACTATGGCTACACCTTC. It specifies CAISDPIGQGVGNYGYTF.

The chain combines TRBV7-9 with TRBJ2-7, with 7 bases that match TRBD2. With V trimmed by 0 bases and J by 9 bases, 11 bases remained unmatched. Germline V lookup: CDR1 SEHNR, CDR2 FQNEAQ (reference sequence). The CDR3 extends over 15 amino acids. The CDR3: CASSLAETSTHRQYF. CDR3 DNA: TGTGCCAGCAGCTTAGCGGAGACTAGCACCCACCGGCAGTACTTC.

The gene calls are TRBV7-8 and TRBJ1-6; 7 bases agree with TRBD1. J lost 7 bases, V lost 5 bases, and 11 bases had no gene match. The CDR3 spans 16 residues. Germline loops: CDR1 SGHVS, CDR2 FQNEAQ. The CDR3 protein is CASSLTRQGRNSPLHF. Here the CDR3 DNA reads TGTGCCAGCAGCCTAACCAGACAGGGTAGGAATTCACCCCTCCACTTT.